The entry that follows covers one T cell receptor (beta chain) sequence. Trimming left V 0 bases short and J 3 bases short, with 9 bases between. Per germline, CDR1 LGHDT and CDR2 YNNKEL (reference sequence). This CDR3 is built from 15 residues. The data were taken from a study of blood T cell repertoires in COVID-19. Looking at the study overall: In each case, the material was cDNA or gDNA derived from T cells, B-cell-depleted T cells, or PBMCs.

In the source study's methods: Using reference gene primer amplification, nucleated cell counts were estimated. Method: immunoSEQ multiplex PCR; TCRdb's copy keeps in-frame clones and lacks some. That table supplies the V and J calls and clone size; D and trimming were determined from the DNA. This sample carries 150,000 to 200,000 clones, about 77% of them seen once, and the ten largest clones take less than 20%. The source material was PBMCs or T cells enriched from blood (not recorded which). The chain has TRBV3-1 (or the pseudogene TRBV3-2) and TRBJ1-3, with D uncertain. This TCR came from a woman between 45 and 60 years old with acute COVID-19. CDR3 region: CASSQEMGGGNTIYF. CDR3 nucleotides: TGTGCCAGCAGCCAAGAAATGGGAGGTGGAAACACCATATATTTT.